Listed below are T cell receptor beta chains from one sample, sequenced in a study of T cells after posttransplantation cyclophosphamide. Only in-frame clones appear in the TCRdb table, and some are missing; sequencing was by immunoSEQ multiplex PCR. The sample records approximately 16,000 clones, more than 75% being singletons. Sequences were derived from PBMCs, sampled after an allogeneic stem cell transplant with a calcineurin inhibitor and methotrexate. These receptors came from a male patient in his forties or fifties who received an allogeneic stem cell transplant from an unrelated donor, was CMV-positive, and had chronic GVHD only. Among the T cells, some may be from the graft donor. Both conserved end residues are part of each CDR3. Fields, in order: V gene, D gene, clone size, J gene, CDR3 DNA, CDR3 protein. A D gene is named only where the DNA matches it firmly. Not every row has a clone size; where given, it reads once, few, many or a size class.

>TRBV7-3|-|-|TRBJ2-3
TGTGCCAGCAGCACCCCACAGGGAGACACAGATACGCAGTATTTT
CASSTPQGDTDTQYF
>TRBV7-2|TRBD2|-|TRBJ2-7
TGTGCCAGCAGCTTCTCTGGGGTAGCGGGATTCGGCGAGCAGTACTTC
CASSFSGVAGFGEQYF
>TRBV28|-|-|TRBJ1-5
TGTGCCAGCAGTAGGGACTGGAATCAGCCCCAGCATTTT
CASSRDWNQPQHF
>TRBV11-2|TRBD2|-|TRBJ2-1
TGTGCCAGCAGCTTAGAGGTACTAGCGGCCCACAATGAGCAGTTCTTC
CASSLEVLAAHNEQFF
>TRBV2|-|-|TRBJ1-4
TGTGCCAGTATTCAGGGGCCTAATGAAAAACTGTTTTTT
CASIQGPNEKLFF
>TRBV7-9|-|-|TRBJ1-1
TGTGCCAGCAGCTTGTATACAGAGAACACTGAAGCTTTCTTT
CASSLYTENTEAFF
>TRBV5-1|-|few|TRBJ2-7
TGCGCCAGCAGCTTGGACCCCACCAGTACATTGTACGAGCAGTACTTC
CASSLDPTSTLYEQYF
>TRBV19|-|-|TRBJ1-4
TGTGCCAGTAGTATATTCGTTAATGAAAAACTGTTTTTT
CASSIFVNEKLFF
>TRBV9|-|-|TRBJ1-2
TGTGCCAGCAGCGTAGGGGGGGATTTTAACTATGGCTACACCTTC
CASSVGGDFNYGYTF
>TRBV10-2|TRBD1|few|TRBJ1-2
TGCGCCAGCAGTTCCAGGGGGCATGGCTACACCTTC
CASSSRGHGYTF
>TRBV28|-|once|TRBJ2-7
TGTGCCAGCACTCCGGCAGGGAACCACGAGCAGTACTTC
CASTPAGNHEQYF
>TRBV2|-|-|TRBJ2-7
TGTGCCAGCGTGGTGCAGGATTCCTACGAGCAGTACTTC
CASVVQDSYEQYF
>TRBV11-2|TRBD2|-|TRBJ2-1
TGTGCCAGCAGCCTGCGGCGGGAGGGGGGCAATGAGCAGTTCTTC
CASSLRREGGNEQFF
>TRBV7-9|-|-|TRBJ1-4
TGTGCCAGCAGCTTTAATTTTGGGAACCGGGATAATGAAAAACTGTTTTTT
CASSFNFGNRDNEKLFF
>TRBV29-1|TRBD1|-|TRBJ1-2
TGCAGCGTTGAAGATAGCGGGACAGCCTATGGCTACACCTTC
CSVEDSGTAYGYTF
>TRBV10-2|TRBD1|-|TRBJ1-1
TGCGCCAGCAGTAACCGGGACAGGGGACGGCTAGGCACTGAAGCTTTCTTT
CASSNRDRGRLGTEAFF
>TRBV9|-|-|TRBJ1-1
TGTGCCAGCAGCGTAGGGTCAGTCATGAACACTGAAGCTTTCTTT
CASSVGSVMNTEAFF
>TRBV6-1|TRBD2|-|TRBJ2-3
TGTGCCAGCAGACTAGCGGGGGTATCAGATACGCAGTATTTT
CASRLAGVSDTQYF
>TRBV19|-|-|TRBJ2-3
TGTGCCAGTAGTCCATCCACAGATACGCAGTATTTT
CASSPSTDTQYF
>TRBV2|-|-|TRBJ1-4
TGTGCCAGCAGTGCGGGAGTGATGAGTGAAAAACTGTTTTTT
CASSAGVMSEKLFF
>TRBV6-5|-|-|TRBJ1-2
TGTGCCAGCAAGGAGGGCCCGGGTTGGTATGGCTACACCTTC
CASKEGPGWYGYTF
>TRBV7-9|TRBD1|-|TRBJ1-2
TGTGCCAGCAGCTTAGGGGGACAGGCTAACTATGGCTACACCTTC
CASSLGGQANYGYTF
>TRBV6-9|TRBD2|-|TRBJ2-1
TGTGCCAGCAGTTATACTAGCGGGCACTACAATGAGCAGTTCTTC
CASSYTSGHYNEQFF
>TRBV9|-|-|TRBJ2-1
TGTGCCAGCAGCGCGTCGGGGAGCGTCTACAATGAGCAGTTCTTC
CASSASGSVYNEQFF
>TRBV10-3|TRBD2|-|TRBJ2-1
TGTGCCATCAGTGAGCCGGGACTATTCAATGAGCAGTTCTTC
CAISEPGLFNEQFF
>TRBV6-1|TRBD1|-|TRBJ1-2
TGTGCCAGCAGTGAAAGAAGGGGGCCCTATGGCTACACCTTC
CASSERRGPYGYTF
>TRBV4-1|-|once|TRBJ2-7
TGCGCCAGCAGCCCCCTGTCGTCCTCCGAGCAGTACTTC
CASSPLSSSEQYF
>TRBV15|-|-|TRBJ2-3
TGTGCCACCAGCAGAGATGGCTTGGCAGATACGCAGTATTTT
CATSRDGLADTQYF
>TRBV11-3|TRBD2|once|TRBJ2-5
TGTGCCAGCAGCTTAGGTTCTTTGACTAGCGGGAGGCCGGAGACCCAGTACTTC
CASSLGSLTSGRPETQYF
>TRBV5-1|TRBD1|-|TRBJ1-5
TGCGCCAGCAGCTCAACAGGGGGCGAAGAGCCCCAGCATTTT
CASSSTGGEEPQHF
>TRBV7-2|TRBD1|few|TRBJ2-2
TGTGCCAGCAGCTTACCGACAGGGCGAAGTCCCGGGGAGCTGTTTTTT
CASSLPTGRSPGELFF
>TRBV29-1|TRBD2|-|TRBJ2-3
TGCAGCGTTGTAAAAAACAAAGAGGGACTAGCGGGAGAGACAGATACGCAGTATTTT
CSVVKNKEGLAGETDTQYF
>TRBV19|TRBD1|few|TRBJ1-2
TGTGCCAGTATATTACAGGGGGCCGACTATGGCTACACCTTC
CASILQGADYGYTF
>TRBV7-3|TRBD1|-|TRBJ1-1
TGTGCCAGCAGCCCGGGGACAGGGTCGGGCACTGAAGCTTTCTTT
CASSPGTGSGTEAFF
>TRBV10-3|-|-|TRBJ1-1
TGTGCCATCAGTGCCGGGGAAGTGAACACTGAAGCTTTCTTT
CAISAGEVNTEAFF
>TRBV6-1|-|-|TRBJ1-2
TGTGCCAGCACCCGGGTGGTGGGGGCCTTGAATGGCTACACCTTC
CASTRVVGALNGYTF
>TRBV2|-|-|TRBJ2-7
TGTGCCAGCAGGCAGTCTCCGGAGCAGTACTTC
CASRQSPEQYF
>TRBV27|TRBD2|-|TRBJ2-1
TGTGCCAGCAGTTTATCTGGACTAGTCACTGAGCAGTTCTTC
CASSLSGLVTEQFF
>TRBV28|TRBD1|-|TRBJ1-1
TGTGCCAGCAGGACGACAGGGTCTGAAGCTTTCTTT
CASRTTGSEAFF
>TRBV9|-|-|TRBJ2-7
TGTGCCAGCAGCGTAGGACAGAGCCCATCCTACGAGCAGTACTTC
CASSVGQSPSYEQYF
>TRBV6-5|TRBD1|-|TRBJ2-7
TGTGCCAGCAGTTACCTTCTGGGGACAGGGCCTAACGAGCAGTACTTC
CASSYLLGTGPNEQYF
>TRBV12-5|-|-|TRBJ2-1
TGTGCTAGTGGTTTGGTAGCCCTCCTGGATGAGCAGTTCTTC
CASGLVALLDEQFF
>TRBV4-3|TRBD2|-|TRBJ2-1
TGCGCCAGCAGCCCATTAGCGGGCGTCTCCTACAATGAGCAGTTCTTC
CASSPLAGVSYNEQFF
>TRBV6-5|TRBD1|-|TRBJ1-2
TGTGCCAGCAGTTTGGGACAGGGGAGTCCTGGCTACACCTTC
CASSLGQGSPGYTF